The 19 T cell receptor beta chains presented below share a single source sample, sequenced in a study of blood T cell repertoires in COVID-19. Profiling relied on immunoSEQ multiplex PCR, and the TCRdb table lists in-frame clones only, not all of them. The data show approximately 79,000 clones, around 80% seen once. Sequencing was done on a sample of peripheral blood. All receptors come from a man aged 45 to 65 with COVID-19, enrolled during active disease.

The chain is built from TRBV6-2 or TRBV6-3 and TRBJ1-1; D might be TRBD1 (6 bases). This CDR3 region has 16 residues. The germline gives CDR1 MNHEY, CDR2 SVGEGT. V lost 5 bases, J lost 0 bases, and 16 bases lay in between. Here the CDR3 reads CASSNLGGAMNTEAFF. CDR3 DNA sequence: TGTGCCAGCAGTAACCTCGGGGGGGCCATGAACACTGAAGCTTTCTTT.

The V call is TRBV6-6, the J call TRBJ2-3, with D maybe TRBD1 (6 bases). This CDR3 region has 15 residues. Germline values: CDR1 MNHNY, CDR2 SVGAGI (reference sequence). Trimming took off 6 bases at V and 0 bases at J, with 13 bases between the two ends. CDR3 residues: CASSKGHRSTDTQYF. The DNA for the CDR3 is TGTGCCAGCAGCAAGGGACATCGTAGCACAGATACGCAGTATTTT.

J is TRBJ1-6 and V is TRBV5-1, with D maybe TRBD1 (6 bases). Germline V gene data show CDR1 as SGHRS and CDR2 as YFSETQ. The ends were cut back, 0 bases at V and 6 bases at J, with 7 bases in the middle. This CDR3 contains 14 residues. DNA of the CDR3: TGCGCCAGCAGCTTGGCAGGGGCTAATTCACCCCTCCACTTT. Its translation is CASSLAGANSPLHF.

This sequence joins TRBV11-2 and TRBJ2-3, with 10 bases identical to TRBD2. Germline V lookup: CDR1 SGHAT, CDR2 FQNNGV. The CDR3 length is 14 residues. J lost 3 bases, V lost 5 bases, and 2 bases had no gene match. CDR3 loop: CASSQTSGTDTQYF. CDR3 coding DNA: TGTGCCAGCAGCCAGACTAGCGGGACAGATACGCAGTATTTT.

CDR3 sequence (DNA): TGCGCCAGCAGCCCGTTAGCGGGAGGGACCAGCACAGATACGCAGTATTTT. Protein: CASSPLAGGTSTDTQYF. The V and J genes are TRBV5-1 and TRBJ2-3; 11 positions match TRBD2. Germline V gene sequence: CDR1 SGHRS, CDR2 YFSETQ. This CDR3 is built from 17 residues. The ends lost 4 bases at V and 0 bases at J; junction bases unmatched: 7.

V and J are TRBV7-9 and TRBJ1-4, with TRBD1 matching over 9 bases. Germline V gene lookup returns CDR1 SEHNR and CDR2 FQNEAQ (reference sequence). V lost 4 bases to trimming and J lost 7 bases; unmatched junction nucleotides: 4. This CDR3 has 14 amino acids. This chain's CDR3 is CASSSGQGSEKLFF. The DNA for the CDR3 is TGTGCCAGCAGCTCGGGACAGGGTAGTGAAAAACTGTTTTTT. The full variable domain, rest sourced from reference TRBV7-9 and TRBJ1-4, is DTGVSQNPRHKITKRGQNVTFRCDPISEHNRLYWYRQTLGQGPEFLTYFQNEAQLEKSRLLSDRFSAERPKGSFSTLEIQRTEQGDSAMYLCASSSGQGSEKLFFGSGTQLSVL.

The rearrangement joins TRBV7-3 to TRBJ2-2; no firm D call. The ends were cut back, 3 bases at V and 5 bases at J, with 7 bases in the middle. The CDR3 totals 13 residues. CDR1 and CDR2 (germline): SGHTA, FQGTGA. The CDR3, as DNA: TGTGCCAGCAGCTTGGGCATGACCGGGGAGCTGTTTTTT. It encodes CASSLGMTGELFF.

The chain couples TRBV10-3 to TRBJ2-7; 8 bases are shared with TRBD2. CDR1 is ENHRY and CDR2 is SYGVKD in the germline V gene. This CDR3 has 14 amino acids. Losses at the gene ends were 4 bases for V and 3 bases for J; bases not matched to a gene: 5. The CDR3 here is CAISGRGGNYEQYF. The CDR3 DNA sequence: TGTGCCATCAGTGGCCGGGGGGGGAACTACGAGCAGTACTTC.

This sequence joins TRBV28 and TRBJ2-1, with D possibly TRBD1 on 6 matching bases. Germline V CDR1 and CDR2: MDHEN, SYDVKM. This CDR3 spans 16 amino acids. With 6 bases removed from V and 7 bases from J, the gap between germline ends came to 22 bases. CDR3 protein: CASSDGVGQGMNEQFF. As DNA, the CDR3 is TGTGCCAGCAGCGATGGTGTAGGGCAGGGGATGAATGAGCAGTTCTTC.

As DNA, the CDR3 is TGTGCCAGCAGCTTAGGGGACAAATCCTACGAGCAGTACTTC. It encodes CASSLGDKSYEQYF. The chain has TRBV7-2 and TRBJ2-7; D possibly corresponds to TRBD1 (6 bases). The CDR3 has 14 amino acids. The ends were cut back, 1 base at V and 1 base at J, with 8 bases in the middle. Germline CDR1 SGHTA, CDR2 FQGNSA.

Within the sample, this clone is medium-sized (0.01 to 0.1%). This chain links TRBV21-1 with TRBJ2-1; the table's D call of TRBD2 was not tested on the DNA. TRBV21-1 is given as a pseudogene. The CDR3 is made up of 16 amino acids. Here the CDR3 reads CASTGQRGSSYNEQFF. DNA of the CDR3: TGTGCCAGCACGGGCCAGCGGGGCAGCTCCTACAATGAGCAGTTCTTC.

This clone came up once. The CDR3 spells CASSPKFRTANYGYTF. The DNA of the CDR3 is TGTGCCAGCAGCCCCAAATTTCGGACAGCTAACTATGGCTACACCTTC. This sequence joins TRBV7-8 and TRBJ1-2, with a weak D call TRBD1 (6 bases). The germline gives CDR1 SGHVS, CDR2 FQNEAQ. With 5 bases removed from V and 0 bases from J, the gap between germline ends came to 16 bases. This CDR3 is 16 amino acids long.

J is TRBJ2-1 and V is TRBV6-4; 8 nucleotides align to TRBD2. V shed 2 bases and J 8 bases; nucleotides not matched to a gene: 5. CDR3 size: 14 residues. Germline values: CDR1 MRHNA, CDR2 SNTAGT. CDR3 in DNA: TGTGCCAGCAGTGACGGGACTAGTTCCCATGAGCAGTTCTTC. It codes for CASSDGTSSHEQFF.

This clone occurred many times. The chain has TRBV7-8 and TRBJ2-7; D may be TRBD1 (6 bases). Germline CDR1 is SGHVS and CDR2 is FQNEAQ. This CDR3 region has 15 residues. With 5 bases removed from V and 1 base from J, the gap between germline ends came to 15 bases. The CDR3 region has the DNA TGTGCCAGCAGCCCGACAACAGGGACGTCCTACGAGCAGTACTTC. Encoded protein: CASSPTTGTSYEQYF. Supplemented by reference TRBV7-8 and TRBJ2-7, the full variable domain reads GAGVSQSPRYKVAKRGQDVALRCDPISGHVSLFWYQQALGQGPEFLTYFQNEAQLDKSGLPSDRFFAERPEGSVSTLKIQRTQQEDSAVYLCASSPTTGTSYEQYFGPGTRLTVT.

This chain connects TRBV28 to TRBJ1-2, with TRBD1 matching 9 bases. J was trimmed by 14 bases and V by 8 bases; bases with no gene match: 15. Looked up from germline, CDR1 is MDHEN and CDR2 is SYDVKM. CDR3 size: 13 residues. The CDR3 spells CASGQTSGTGNTF. For the CDR3, the DNA is TGTGCCAGCGGTCAAACTTCCGGGACAGGGAATACCTTC.

V and J are TRBV7-3 and TRBJ2-1, with 14 bases that match TRBD2. Per the germline V gene, CDR1 is SGHTA and CDR2 is FQGTGA. The V segment lost 5 bases and the J segment 10 bases; nucleotides outside the gene matches: 7. The CDR3 totals 15 residues. The CDR3 DNA follows: TGTGCCAGCAGCCCGACTAGCGGGAGGGTCATGGAGCAGTTCTTC. It yields the protein CASSPTSGRVMEQFF.

The chain couples TRBV5-1 to TRBJ2-1, with D tentatively TRBD2 (6 bases). This CDR3 comprises 16 residues. Germline-derived CDR1 and CDR2 are SGHRS and YFSETQ. Trimming stripped 6 bases from V and 7 bases from J, with 23 bases between. The CDR3 DNA reads TGCGCCAGCACCCTTGGAGAGGCGGGACTCAGGAATGAGCAGTTCTTC. Protein: CASTLGEAGLRNEQFF.

V gene TRBV3-1 (or the pseudogene TRBV3-2) combines with J gene TRBJ2-5, with TRBD2 as a possible D gene (6 bases). This CDR3 has 14 residues. Germline V gene lookup returns CDR1 LGHDT and CDR2 YNNKEL (reference sequence). The germline V and J ends were trimmed by 5 bases and 2 bases, with 12 bases remaining between them. The CDR3 DNA sequence: TGTGCCAGCAGCTATAGCGGAATTCAAGAGACCCAGTACTTC. As protein: CASSYSGIQETQYF.

The chain carries TRBV25-1 and TRBJ2-2; tentative D call: TRBD2 (6 bases). V was trimmed by 5 bases and J by 0 bases, leaving 13 bases between them. CDR3 length equals 16 residues. Germline V gives CDR1 MGHDK, CDR2 SYGVNS. Here the CDR3 reads CASSHGSGANTGELFF. The CDR3 DNA reads as TGTGCCAGCAGTCACGGGTCGGGGGCGAACACCGGGGAGCTGTTTTTT. Looking up the rest from reference TRBV25-1 and TRBJ2-2 gives the full variable domain: EADIYQTPRYLVIGTGKKITLECSQTMGHDKMYWYQQDPGMELHLIHYSYGVNSTEKGDLSSESTVSRIRTEHFPLTLESARPSHTSQYLCASSHGSGANTGELFFGEGSRLTVL.